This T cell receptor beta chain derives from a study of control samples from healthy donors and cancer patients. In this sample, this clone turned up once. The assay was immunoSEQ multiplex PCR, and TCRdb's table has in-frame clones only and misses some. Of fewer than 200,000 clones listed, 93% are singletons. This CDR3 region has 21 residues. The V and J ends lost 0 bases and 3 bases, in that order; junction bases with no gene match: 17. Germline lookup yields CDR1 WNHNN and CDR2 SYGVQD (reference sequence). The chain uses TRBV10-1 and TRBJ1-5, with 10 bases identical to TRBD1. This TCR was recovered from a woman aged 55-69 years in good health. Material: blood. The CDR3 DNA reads TGCGCCAGCAGTGAGTCGATCTCGCCGGTACCCGGGACAGGGGACAATCAGCCCCAGCATTTT. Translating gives CASSESISPVPGTGDNQPQHF.